This TCR beta chain originates from a study of T cells in Graves' hyperthyroidism and ophthalmopathy. Overall study results and limits: Stable hyperthyroidism and ophthalmopathy were separated using 13 V-J signatures.

This CDR3 is built from 16 residues. The V gene lost 3 bases and the J gene lost 0 bases, with 11 bases spanning the gap. CDR1 is SEHNR and CDR2 is FQNEAQ in the germline V gene (reference sequence). Using RNA transcripts as the source, TCR beta CDR3 regions were amplified. Researchers ran a first-round RT-PCR on the TCR CDR3 using the HTBI primer set. TCRdb re-called the multiplex PCR reads through MiXCR, storing one row per CDR3 protein. This sample has around 500,000 distinct CDR3 sequences, with about 16% found just once. In the case of this clonotype: Its antigen is currently unknown.

The specimen was blood. The rearrangement uses TRBV7-9 and TRBJ1-4, with D perhaps TRBD1 (5 bases). The receptor comes from a woman in her 30s with Graves' ophthalmopathy. CDR3 bases: TGTGCCAGCAGCTTCCGGGGCCCCGCAACTAATGAAAAACTGTTTTTT. This codes for CASSFRGPATNEKLFF.